This T cell receptor (beta chain) is drawn from a study of shared clonotypes between healthy human individuals. Background on the study: A few men and a couple of women, aged 18 to 49, were donors.

This CDR3 contains 13 residues. V lost 4 bases and J 7 bases, leaving 13 bases between the germline ends. CDR1 and CDR2 from the germline V gene are MNHNS and SASEGT. The material for each subset, its genomic DNA, was split evenly across several immunoSEQ plates. What was sequenced on ten immunoSEQ deep assay plates was unsorted PBMC DNA. Assay: immunoSEQ multiplex PCR; the TCRdb copy retains only in-frame clones and omits some. Counted here are about 470,000 clones, roughly three quarters occurring once; the ten biggest clones make up about 13%. What was sequenced was PBMCs. This chain links TRBV6-1 with TRBJ1-2; a weak D match, TRBD1 (5 bases). The TCR sequence derives from a woman in her forties in good health. Some clones in this sample may be carry-over from other donors' samples. The CDR3 is CASSGREKGGYTF. CDR3 nucleotide sequence: TGTGCCAGCAGTGGCAGGGAAAAGGGTGGCTACACCTTC.